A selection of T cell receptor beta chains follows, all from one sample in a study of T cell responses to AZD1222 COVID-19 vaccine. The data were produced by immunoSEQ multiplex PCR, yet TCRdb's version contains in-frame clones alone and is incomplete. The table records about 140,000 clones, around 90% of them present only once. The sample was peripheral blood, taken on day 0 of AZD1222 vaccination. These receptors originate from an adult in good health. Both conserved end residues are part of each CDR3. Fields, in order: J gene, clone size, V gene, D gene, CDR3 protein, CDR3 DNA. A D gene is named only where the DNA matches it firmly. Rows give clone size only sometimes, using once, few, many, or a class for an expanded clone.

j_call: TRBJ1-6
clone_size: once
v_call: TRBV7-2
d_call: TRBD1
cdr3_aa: CASSPGQAGGFSPLHF
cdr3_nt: TGTGCCAGCAGCCCCGGACAGGCCGGGGGGTTTTCACCCCTCCACTTT

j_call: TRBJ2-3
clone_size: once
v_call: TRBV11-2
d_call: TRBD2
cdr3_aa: CASTPSGFSTDTQYF
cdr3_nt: TGTGCCAGCACCCCTAGCGGGTTTAGCACAGATACGCAGTATTTT

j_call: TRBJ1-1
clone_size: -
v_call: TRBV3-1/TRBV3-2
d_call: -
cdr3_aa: CASSPRTENTEAFF
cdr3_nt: TGTGCCAGCAGCCCCCGGACGGAGAACACTGAAGCTTTCTTT

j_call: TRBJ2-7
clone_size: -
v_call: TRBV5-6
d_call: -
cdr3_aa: CASSAKPTYEQYF
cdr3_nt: TGTGCCAGCAGCGCCAAACCAACCTACGAGCAGTACTTC

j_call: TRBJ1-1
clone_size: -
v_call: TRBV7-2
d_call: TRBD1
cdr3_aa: CASSFRQGYTEAFF
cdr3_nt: TGTGCCAGCAGCTTTCGACAGGGTTACACTGAAGCTTTCTTT

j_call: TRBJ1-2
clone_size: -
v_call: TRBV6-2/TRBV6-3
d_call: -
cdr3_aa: CASSYPLGRNYGYTF
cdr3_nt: TGTGCCAGCAGTTACCCCCTGGGCAGGAACTATGGCTACACCTTC

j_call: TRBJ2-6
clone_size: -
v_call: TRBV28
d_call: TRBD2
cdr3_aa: CASRTAGALSGANVLTF
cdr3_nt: TGTGCCAGCAGGACAGCGGGAGCCCTTTCTGGGGCCAACGTCCTGACTTTC

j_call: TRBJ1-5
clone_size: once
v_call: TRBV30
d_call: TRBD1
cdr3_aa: CAWSVHRGLRYSNQPQHF
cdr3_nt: TGTGCCTGGAGTGTACACAGGGGCTTGAGGTATAGCAATCAGCCCCAGCATTTT

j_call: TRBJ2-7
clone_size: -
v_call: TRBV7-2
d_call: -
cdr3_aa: CASSLGFREQYF
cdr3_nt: TGTGCCAGCAGCTTAGGGTTCCGGGAGCAGTACTTC

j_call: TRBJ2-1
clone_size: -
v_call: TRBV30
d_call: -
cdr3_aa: CAWSSTRTEQFF
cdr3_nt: TGTGCCTGGAGCTCAACTCGGACTGAGCAGTTCTTC

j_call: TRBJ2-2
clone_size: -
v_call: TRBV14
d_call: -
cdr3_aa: CASMSGRGELFF
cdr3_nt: TGTGCCAGCATGAGCGGGCGCGGGGAGCTGTTTTTT

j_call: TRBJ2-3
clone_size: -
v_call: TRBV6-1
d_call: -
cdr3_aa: CASSEAFTDTQYF
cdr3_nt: TGTGCCAGCAGTGAAGCGTTTACAGATACGCAGTATTTT

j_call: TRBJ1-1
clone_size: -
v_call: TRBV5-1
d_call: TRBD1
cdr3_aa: CASSPSTGGITEAFF
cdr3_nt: TGCGCCAGCAGCCCCTCAACAGGGGGCATCACTGAAGCTTTCTTT

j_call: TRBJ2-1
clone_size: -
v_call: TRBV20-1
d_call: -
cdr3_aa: CSARSYDEQFF
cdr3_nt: TGCAGTGCTAGAAGCTACGATGAGCAGTTCTTC

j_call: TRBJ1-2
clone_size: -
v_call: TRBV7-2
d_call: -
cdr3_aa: CASSLVGRGSGYTF
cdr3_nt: TGTGCCAGCAGCTTAGTCGGAAGGGGGTCTGGCTACACCTTC

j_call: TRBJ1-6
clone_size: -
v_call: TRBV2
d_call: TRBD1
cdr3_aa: CASRILTGSNSPLHF
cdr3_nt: TGTGCCAGCAGGATTTTGACAGGGAGTAATTCACCCCTCCACTTT

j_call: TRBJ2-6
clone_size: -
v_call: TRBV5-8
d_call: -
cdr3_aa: CASSRAALSGANVLTF
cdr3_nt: TGTGCCAGCAGCCGGGCGGCTCTCTCTGGGGCCAACGTCCTGACTTTC

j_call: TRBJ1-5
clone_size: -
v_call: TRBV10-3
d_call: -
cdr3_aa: CAISESHAGGSSNQPQHF
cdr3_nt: TGTGCCATCAGTGAGTCGCATGCTGGGGGATCGAGCAATCAGCCCCAGCATTTT

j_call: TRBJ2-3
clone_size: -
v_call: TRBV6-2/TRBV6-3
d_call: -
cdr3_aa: CASSYSTTSTDTQYF
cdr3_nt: TGTGCCAGCAGTTACTCGACGACTAGCACAGATACGCAGTATTTT

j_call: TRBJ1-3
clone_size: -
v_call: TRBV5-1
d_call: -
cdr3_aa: CASSWDTGNTIYF
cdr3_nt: TGCGCCAGCAGCTGGGACACTGGAAACACCATATATTTT

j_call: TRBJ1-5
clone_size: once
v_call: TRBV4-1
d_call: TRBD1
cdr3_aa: CASSQVTGGRSNQPQHF
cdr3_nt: TGCGCCAGCAGCCAAGTAACAGGGGGTAGAAGCAATCAGCCCCAGCATTTT

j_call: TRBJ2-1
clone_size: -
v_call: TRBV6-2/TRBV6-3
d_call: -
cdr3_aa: CASSYRLGHEQFF
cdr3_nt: TGTGCCAGCAGTTACCGATTGGGGCATGAGCAGTTCTTC

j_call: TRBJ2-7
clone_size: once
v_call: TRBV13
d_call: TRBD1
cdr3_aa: CASSLGSGTGLYEQYF
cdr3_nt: TGTGCCAGCAGCTTAGGTTCCGGGACAGGACTTTACGAGCAGTACTTC

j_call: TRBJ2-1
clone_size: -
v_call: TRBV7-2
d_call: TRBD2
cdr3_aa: CASSLQTSGIYNEQFF
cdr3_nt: TGTGCCAGCAGCCTCCAGACTAGCGGGATTTACAATGAGCAGTTCTTC

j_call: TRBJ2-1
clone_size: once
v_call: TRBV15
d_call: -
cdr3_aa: CATSRDLGSVDYNEQFF
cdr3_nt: TGTGCCACCAGCAGAGATTTGGGTTCGGTGGATTACAATGAGCAGTTCTTC

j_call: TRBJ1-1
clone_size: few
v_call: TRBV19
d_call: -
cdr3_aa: CASSRQTNTEAFF
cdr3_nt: TGTGCCAGTTCGAGACAGACAAACACTGAAGCTTTCTTT

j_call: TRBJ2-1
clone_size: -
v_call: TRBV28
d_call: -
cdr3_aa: CASSRAGAGALRNEQFF
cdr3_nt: TGTGCCAGCAGCCGGGCCGGGGCGGGGGCTCTCAGGAATGAGCAGTTCTTC

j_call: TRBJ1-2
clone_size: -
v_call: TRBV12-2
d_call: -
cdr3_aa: CASRLGPNTF
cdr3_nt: TGTGCAAGTCGCTTGGGACCGAACACCTTC